The clone carrying this TCR beta chain was found many times. Its antigen remains unidentified. Germline V gene sequence: CDR1 MDHEN, CDR2 SYDVKM. V lost 3 bases, J lost 0 bases, and 16 bases lay in between. CDR3 length equals 17 residues. The sample is drawn from a study of T cell repertoires in cytomegalovirus infection. The overall study: Shared public TCR beta signatures pointed to both CMV infection and a matching HLA type.

MiXCR was run by TCRdb on the reads, yielding one entry per CDR3 protein. Among roughly 600,000 distinct CDR3 sequences listed, roughly 26% were seen once. Regarding the study as a whole: Dominant in the ex vivo response were TCR beta clonotypes restricted by HLA-C and specific for CMV.

The source material was CD8+ T cells from PBMCs. This TCR derives from a human donor in good health (CMV status not recorded). Some clones in this sample may be carry-over from other donors' samples. V is TRBV28 and J is TRBJ2-3, with D possibly called TRBD1 or TRBD2 (5 bases each). CDR3 coding DNA: TGTGCCAGCAGTTTCCCCCGGGGCTCCTCTAGCACAGATACGCAGTATTTT. The encoded protein is CASSFPRGSSSTDTQYF. Drawing the rest from reference TRBV28 and TRBJ2-3, the complete variable domain is DVKVTQSSRYLVKRTGEKVFLECVQDMDHENMFWYRQDPGLGLRLIYFSYDVKMKEKGDIPEGYSVSREKKERFSLILESASTNQTSMYLCASSFPRGSSSTDTQYFGPGTRLTVL.